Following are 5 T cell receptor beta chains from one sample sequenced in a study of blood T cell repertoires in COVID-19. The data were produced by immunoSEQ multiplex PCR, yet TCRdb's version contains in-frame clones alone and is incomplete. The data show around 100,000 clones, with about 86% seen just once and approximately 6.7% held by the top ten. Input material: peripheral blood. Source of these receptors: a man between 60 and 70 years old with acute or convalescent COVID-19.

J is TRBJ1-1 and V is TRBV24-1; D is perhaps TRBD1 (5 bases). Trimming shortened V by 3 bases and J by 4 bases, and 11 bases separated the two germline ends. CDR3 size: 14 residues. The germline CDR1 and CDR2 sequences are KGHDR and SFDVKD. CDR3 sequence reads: CATSDRGYGTEAFF. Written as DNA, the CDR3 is TGTGCCACCAGTGATCGGGGGTATGGCACTGAAGCTTTCTTT.

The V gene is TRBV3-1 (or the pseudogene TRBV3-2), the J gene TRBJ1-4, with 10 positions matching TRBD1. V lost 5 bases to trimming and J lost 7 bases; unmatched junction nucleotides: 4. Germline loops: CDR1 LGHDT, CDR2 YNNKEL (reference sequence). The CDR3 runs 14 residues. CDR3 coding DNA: TGTGCCAGCAGCTACGGGACAGGGGTTGAAAAACTGTTTTTT. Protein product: CASSYGTGVEKLFF.

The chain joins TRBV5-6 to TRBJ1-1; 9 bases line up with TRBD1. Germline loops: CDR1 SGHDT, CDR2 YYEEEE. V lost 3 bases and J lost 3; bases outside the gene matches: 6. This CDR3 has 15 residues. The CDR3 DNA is TGTGCCAGCAGCTCGCCGGGACAGGGATACACTGAAGCTTTCTTT. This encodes CASSSPGQGYTEAFF.

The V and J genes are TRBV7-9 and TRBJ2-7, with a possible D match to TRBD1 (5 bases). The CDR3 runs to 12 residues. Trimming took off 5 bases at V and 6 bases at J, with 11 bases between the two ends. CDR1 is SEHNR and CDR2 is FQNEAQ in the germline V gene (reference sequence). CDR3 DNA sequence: TGTGCCAGCAGCCCTGAAAGGGGCGAGCAGTACTTC. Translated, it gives CASSPERGEQYF.

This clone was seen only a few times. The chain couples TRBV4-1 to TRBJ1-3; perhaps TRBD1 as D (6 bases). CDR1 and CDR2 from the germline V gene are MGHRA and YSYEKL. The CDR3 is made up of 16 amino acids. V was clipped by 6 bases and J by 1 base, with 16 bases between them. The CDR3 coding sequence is TGCGCCAGCAGATCCGAACAGGGCCGGTCTGGAAACACCATATATTTT. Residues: CASRSEQGRSGNTIYF.